This entry lists 27 T cell receptor beta chains sequenced from one sample in a study of vaccination and CD4 T cells after COVID-19. The treatment is: roughly ten-day PBMC culture with coronavirus spike peptide pools or control peptides (ViraFEST assay). Their antigens remain unidentified. Scientists ran DNA taken from cultured CD4+ T cells through the Oncomine TCR Beta short-read assay for sequencing. Using its own MiXCR run on the PCR reads, TCRdb lists one record per CDR3 protein. The table records roughly 20,000 distinct CDR3 sequences, roughly 27% of them present only once. The sequenced sample consisted of cultured CD4+ T cells from blood. The source is a human donor with COVID-19.

J is TRBJ2-1 and V is TRBV5-1; D not resolved. The V gene's germline CDR1 is SGHRS and CDR2 YFSETQ. V lost 0 bases, J lost 0 bases, and 7 bases lay in between. This CDR3 contains 15 residues. CDR3 region: CASSLERSSYNEQFF. As DNA, the CDR3 is TGCGCCAGCAGCTTGGAAAGGAGCTCCTACAATGAGCAGTTCTTC.

The V gene is TRBV7-9, the J gene TRBJ2-5; 10 nucleotides match TRBD2. This CDR3 has 17 residues. V shed 3 bases and J 3 bases; nucleotides not matched to a gene: 10. From germline, CDR1 is SEHNR and CDR2 FQNEAQ (reference sequence). CDR3 in amino acids: CASSFPQAGGPKETQYF. Here the CDR3 DNA reads TGTGCCAGCAGCTTTCCACAAGCGGGGGGGCCGAAAGAGACCCAGTACTTC.

The table lists this clonotype with a few counts. The chain joins TRBV20-1 to TRBJ1-1; no clear D gene. This CDR3 contains 15 residues. The V and J ends lost 2 bases and 0 bases respectively, with 13 bases between them. CDR1 and CDR2 (germline): DFQATT, SNEGSKA (reference sequence). CDR3 sequence: CSARTPSTVNTEAFF. As DNA, the CDR3 is TGCAGTGCTAGAACCCCGAGCACCGTGAACACTGAAGCTTTCTTT.

The chain joins TRBV30 to TRBJ1-6; D uncertain. CDR3 length: 15 residues. The V end was cut by 5 bases, the J end by 7 bases, with 18 bases between. Germline CDR1 GTSNPN, CDR2 SVGIG (reference sequence). DNA for the CDR3: TGTGCCTGGCTAGGGAGGAAAACGAAAAATTCACCCCTCCACTTT. Translating gives CAWLGRKTKNSPLHF.

The chain uses TRBV6-1 and TRBJ1-2, with D hard to call. The ends were cut back, 6 bases at V and 1 base at J, with 9 bases in the middle. Germline-derived CDR1 and CDR2 are MNHNS and SASEGT. The CDR3 runs 13 residues. This CDR3 reads CASRQQSNYGYTF. The CDR3 DNA follows: TGTGCCAGCAGACAACAGAGTAACTATGGCTACACCTTC.

The chain links TRBV20-1 to TRBJ1-5; D call uncertain. V was trimmed by 4 bases and J by 4 bases, leaving 17 bases between them. The germline gives CDR1 DFQATT, CDR2 SNEGSKA (reference sequence). This CDR3 region has 15 residues. CDR3 DNA sequence: TGCAGTGCTATGGCAATGGAAGGATATAATCAGCCCCAGCATTTT. Encoded protein: CSAMAMEGYNQPQHF.

The V and J genes are TRBV20-1 and TRBJ2-5, with a weak D call TRBD2 (7 bases). Per germline, CDR1 DFQATT and CDR2 SNEGSKA (reference sequence). The CDR3 sequence is 14 residues long. With 1 base removed from V and 5 bases from J, the gap between germline ends came to 14 bases. Here the CDR3 DNA reads TGCAGTGCTAGAGTGGGGGGGGGCCTGGAGACCCAGTACTTC. Residues: CSARVGGGLETQYF.

V usage is TRBV7-8 and J usage is TRBJ1-1, with TRBD1 as a possible D gene (5 bases). The V end was cut by 5 bases, the J end by 1 base, with 11 bases between. This CDR3 has 14 residues. Germline lookup yields CDR1 SGHVS and CDR2 FQNEAQ. In DNA form, the CDR3 reads TGTGCCAGCAGCGTAGGGGTACCGAACACTGAAGCTTTCTTT. It specifies CASSVGVPNTEAFF.

The rearrangement uses TRBV11-3 and TRBJ2-3; D assignment may be TRBD1 or TRBD2 (7 bases each). Trimming cost V 4 bases and J 5 bases, with 19 bases left between them. The CDR3 covers 16 residues. Per the germline V gene, CDR1 is SGHNT and CDR2 is YENEEA. The CDR3 region has the DNA TGTGCCAGCAGCTGGAGACAGGGATTAGCGGGAGATACGCAGTATTTT. Its translation: CASSWRQGLAGDTQYF.

The V call is TRBV12-3 or TRBV12-4, the J call TRBJ1-5, with 12 nucleotides matching TRBD1. The trim removed 5 bases at V and 7 bases at J, leaving 6 bases unmatched. The CDR3 runs 15 residues. The CDR3 protein is CASSPGTGGQQPQHF. In DNA form, the CDR3 reads TGTGCCAGCAGTCCCGGGACAGGGGGCCAGCAGCCCCAGCATTTT.

This clonotype was observed a few times. CDR3 coding DNA: TGTGCCAGCAGCTTAGGAACAGGGGGCGGTGGTTCACCCCTCCACTTT. It yields the protein CASSLGTGGGGSPLHF. This chain links TRBV11-2 with TRBJ1-6, with 9 bases aligning to TRBD1. The V and J ends lost 1 base and 9 bases, in that order; junction bases with no gene match: 7. CDR3 length equals 16 residues. Germline CDR1 SGHAT, CDR2 FQNNGV.

The table lists this clonotype with a few counts. The chain recombines TRBV19 with TRBJ1-5; TRBD1 matches at 8 bases. Germline V gene lookup returns CDR1 LNHDA and CDR2 SQIVND (reference sequence). The CDR3 totals 13 residues. Trimming removed 9 bases from V and 4 bases from J; junction bases left unmatched: 5. CDR3 coding DNA: TGTGCCAGCATGGACAGGGCGAATCAGCCCCAGCATTTT. The encoded protein is CASMDRANQPQHF.

V is TRBV12-5 and J is TRBJ2-3; possible D gene TRBD1, 7 bases. Germline V CDR1 and CDR2: LGHNT, FRNRAP. V dropped 3 bases and J dropped 5 bases, with 15 bases sitting between them. This CDR3 is 15 amino acids long. CDR3: CASGLYQGGLDTQYF. The CDR3 region has the DNA TGTGCTAGTGGTTTATACCAGGGGGGCTTAGATACGCAGTATTTT.

In its sample, this clonotype was seen a few times. The CDR3 here is CASSAGDAGQPQHF. The CDR3 region has the DNA TGTGCCAGCAGTGCAGGGGACGCGGGGCAGCCCCAGCATTTT. The rearrangement links TRBV6-1 to TRBJ1-5, with D maybe TRBD1 (6 bases). The CDR3 consists of 14 residues. The germline V gene encodes CDR1 MNHNS and CDR2 SASEGT. Trimming stripped 4 bases from V and 7 bases from J, with 14 bases between.

This clonotype turned up a few times. The genes are TRBV6-5 and TRBJ1-2, with 10 bases lining up with TRBD1. The junction had 8 bases not matched to a gene; V was cut back by 1 base and J by 9 bases. CDR1 is MNHEY and CDR2 is SVGAGI in the germline V gene. The CDR3 totals 15 residues. CDR3 sequence (DNA): TGTGCCAGCAGTTACTTATCGGGACAGGGGATGTGCTACACCTTC. Amino acids: CASSYLSGQGMCYTF.

The chain recombines TRBV4-3 with TRBJ2-4, with D unresolved. The V end lost 0 bases, the J end lost 7 bases, and 13 bases lay between the germline ends. Germline CDR1 reads LGHNA; CDR2 reads YSLEER. The CDR3 has 15 amino acids. The CDR3: CASSQDNQPPNIQYF. In nucleotides, the CDR3 is TGCGCCAGCAGCCAAGATAACCAGCCCCCGAACATTCAGTACTTC.

This clonotype came up a few times. This chain uses TRBV27 with TRBJ1-1; D gene ambiguous. Trimming removed 3 bases from V and 4 bases from J, with 15 bases in between. CDR1 is MNHEY and CDR2 is SMNVEV in the germline V gene (reference sequence). The CDR3 length is 15 residues. CDR3 coding DNA: TGTGCCAGCAGTTTCTACTTGGGGAGAGTCACTGAAGCTTTCTTT. It yields the protein CASSFYLGRVTEAFF.

This clonotype came up a few times. The rearrangement links TRBV2 to TRBJ2-3, with D perhaps matching TRBD1 (6 bases). Germline V gives CDR1 SNHLY, CDR2 FYNNEI. The ends were cut back, 8 bases at V and 1 base at J, with 16 bases in the middle. The CDR3 totals 15 residues. For the CDR3, the DNA is TGTGCCAGCGAAAGGGACGCAGGGGGCACAGATACGCAGTATTTT. Translation gives CASERDAGGTDTQYF.

This clonotype was observed a few times. This chain links TRBV6-1 with TRBJ2-7; 8 bases fit TRBD2. With 8 bases clipped from V and 4 bases from J, the junction kept 10 bases outside the gene matches. This CDR3 is 14 amino acids long. In germline, CDR1 is MNHNS, CDR2 SASEGT. CDR3 bases: TGTGCCAGCTCCGGCGGGGGGCTTGCTTACGAGCAGTACTTC. It is translated as CASSGGGLAYEQYF.

The chain recombines TRBV28 with TRBJ2-2, with 7 bases that match TRBD2. The CDR3 is made up of 12 amino acids. CDR1 and CDR2 (germline): MDHEN, SYDVKM. The V and J ends lost 6 bases and 7 bases, in that order; junction bases with no gene match: 2. The CDR3, as DNA: TGTGCCAGCAGAGCGGGGTTCGGGGAGCTGTTTTTT. This codes for CASRAGFGELFF.

Points on this clonotype: Germline is not matched at one junction end, which may reflect a read error. The J gene is TRBJ2-7, the V gene TRBV5-4; 7 bases line up with TRBD2. Looked up from germline, CDR1 is SGHNT and CDR2 is YYREEE (reference sequence). CDR3 length: 15 amino acids. The DNA for the CDR3 is TGCGCCAGCAGCCAAGGTGCGGGGGTGTCCTACGAGCAGTACTTC. Its translation: CASSQGAGVSYEQYF.

This clonotype was detected a few times. V is TRBV20-1 and J is TRBJ2-7; unclear D gene. V lost 0 bases and J 2 bases, leaving 14 bases between the germline ends. The CDR3 length is 15 residues. From germline, CDR1 is DFQATT and CDR2 SNEGSKA (reference sequence). The CDR3 protein is CSARDGGRRAYEQYF. The CDR3 region has the DNA TGCAGTGCTAGAGATGGTGGCAGGCGAGCCTACGAGCAGTACTTC.

This clonotype came up a few times. This chain joins TRBV12-3 or TRBV12-4 and TRBJ2-7; TRBD2 aligns across 9 bases. V gave up 8 bases and J gave up 0 bases; unmatched junction bases: 5. The CDR3 length is 14 residues. In nucleotides, the CDR3 is TGTGCCAGCGGCCAAGCGGGGGGCTCCTACGAGCAGTACTTC. Its protein is CASGQAGGSYEQYF.

This clonotype was counted between two and nine times. This sequence joins TRBV7-2 and TRBJ1-5; 8 nucleotides match TRBD1. CDR1 is SGHTA and CDR2 is FQGNSA in the germline V gene. CDR3 length: 16 residues. V trimming: 3 bases; J trimming: 1 base; junction bases outside the gene matches: 5. CDR3: CASSFGQGGSNQPQHF. In DNA, the CDR3 is TGTGCCAGCAGCTTTGGACAGGGCGGGAGCAATCAGCCCCAGCATTTT.

The gene calls are TRBV5-5 and TRBJ1-5; 7 bases match TRBD1. V was clipped by 4 bases and J by 5 bases; unmatched bases: 12. This CDR3 has 16 amino acids. From germline, CDR1 is SGHKS and CDR2 YYEKEE (reference sequence). CDR3 nucleotide sequence: TGTGCCAGCAGCCGCCTAGGGGGCAGGGGGGATCAGCCCCAGCATTTT. Residues: CASSRLGGRGDQPQHF.

The CDR3 nucleotides are TGCAGCGTTGCCCGGAACAGCGGCGAGACCCAGTACTTC. It is translated as CSVARNSGETQYF. The chain links TRBV29-1 to TRBJ2-5, with D possibly matching TRBD2 (5 bases). The V end was cut by 4 bases, the J end by 5 bases, with 14 bases between. The CDR3 spans 13 residues. Germline CDR1 is SQVTM and CDR2 is ANQGSEA.

The chain combines TRBV10-1 with TRBJ2-2; TRBD2 matches at 8 bases. The junction had 2 bases not matched to a gene; V was cut back by 0 bases and J by 5 bases. The germline V gene encodes CDR1 WNHNN and CDR2 SYGVQD (reference sequence). CDR3 length: 15 amino acids. As DNA, the CDR3 is TGCGCCAGCAGTGAGTCGAGCGGGGGAACCGGGGAGCTGTTTTTT. Protein sequence: CASSESSGGTGELFF.